The rows below give T cell receptor beta chains drawn from one sample of a study of blood T cell repertoires in COVID-19. The protocol was immunoSEQ multiplex PCR, while the TCRdb copy is restricted to in-frame clones and leaves out a portion. The profile shows about 160,000 clones, around 85% of them singletons. Sequences were obtained from peripheral blood. Source of these receptors: a woman in her seventies with acute or convalescent COVID-19. The CDR3 runs from the conserved cysteine through the conserved F or W. The D gene is left open where the match is weak. Clone size is shown for a subset of rows, as once, few, many or a class of expanded clone.

clone_size j_call d_call v_call cdr3_aa cdr3_nt
- TRBJ1-2 - TRBV3-1/TRBV3-2 CASSGGPAAYGGYTF TGTGCCAGCAGCGGCGGTCCAGCCGCCTATGGGGGCTACACCTTC
- TRBJ1-4 - TRBV6-5 CASSSTATNEKLFF TGTGCCAGCAGCTCCACTGCAACTAATGAAAAACTGTTTTTT
- TRBJ1-5 - TRBV7-9 CASSVGTSNQPQHF TGTGCCAGCAGCGTAGGGACAAGCAATCAGCCCCAGCATTTT
- TRBJ1-1 - TRBV3-1/TRBV3-2 CASSQVRGSGAFF TGTGCCAGCAGCCAAGTAAGGGGAAGTGGAGCTTTCTTT
- TRBJ2-7 TRBD1 TRBV6-6 CASRTRRQGNGEQYF TGTGCCAGCAGAACACGGAGACAGGGGAACGGCGAGCAGTACTTC
- TRBJ2-7 TRBD2 TRBV7-2 CASSLAPTSGNEQYF TGTGCCAGCAGCTTAGCCCCAACTAGCGGAAACGAGCAGTACTTC
few TRBJ2-1 TRBD1 TRBV9 CASSVARDSTYNEQFF TGTGCCAGCAGCGTAGCGAGGGACAGTACCTACAATGAGCAGTTCTTC
few TRBJ1-5 TRBD1 TRBV27 CASSRGQGANQPQHF TGTGCCAGCAGTAGAGGACAGGGGGCCAATCAGCCCCAGCATTTT
- TRBJ1-3 TRBD1 TRBV4-2 CASSQGTGAPGGNTIYF TGTGCCAGCAGCCAAGGGACAGGGGCCCCGGGGGGAAACACCATATATTTT
- TRBJ2-3 TRBD1 TRBV5-1 CASSPTQGARDTQYF TGCGCCAGCAGCCCAACACAGGGGGCGCGAGATACGCAGTATTTT
once TRBJ1-5 - TRBV28 CASNRLSNQPQHF TGTGCCAGCAACAGGCTTAGCAATCAGCCCCAGCATTTT
- TRBJ2-5 TRBD2 TRBV28 CASSTLTGGPQETQYF TGTGCCAGCAGCACATTAACGGGGGGGCCGCAAGAGACCCAGTACTTC
- TRBJ2-5 TRBD1 TRBV11-2 CASSFFPLGGLKETQYF TGTGCCAGCAGCTTTTTCCCTCTAGGGGGCCTGAAAGAGACCCAGTACTTC
once TRBJ1-3 - TRBV19 CASSMGRGNPGNTIYF TGTGCCAGTAGTATGGGGCGCGGAAACCCTGGAAACACCATATATTTT
- TRBJ2-3 - TRBV5-6 CASSLGLRTDPQYF TGTGCCAGCAGCTTGGGCCTACGGACAGATCCGCAGTATTTT
- TRBJ1-2 TRBD1 TRBV10-1 CASSDDRGHGYTF TGCGCCAGCAGCGATGACAGGGGCCATGGCTACACCTTC
- TRBJ2-7 TRBD1 TRBV4-3 CASSQDLTTGDRGEQYF TGCGCCAGCAGCCAAGATTTAACGACAGGGGACCGAGGCGAGCAGTACTTC
- TRBJ2-5 - TRBV7-2 CASSLALGETQYF TGTGCCAGCAGCTTAGCGCTCGGAGAGACCCAGTACTTC
- TRBJ1-2 TRBD1 TRBV5-6 CASSPLGGGQGRDGYTF TGTGCCAGCAGCCCCCTCGGTGGGGGACAGGGGCGAGACGGCTACACCTTC
- TRBJ1-6 - TRBV7-9 CASSNTGKPSPLHF TGTGCCAGCAGCAATACAGGGAAGCCTTCACCCCTCCACTTT
- TRBJ2-2 - TRBV19 CASSVPRRNTGELFF TGTGCCAGTAGTGTGCCGCGGAGGAACACCGGGGAGCTGTTTTTT
- TRBJ2-5 TRBD2 TRBV13 CASSATLGGGRLETQYF TGTGCCAGCAGCGCAACGCTGGGGGGGGGTCGCCTGGAGACCCAGTACTTC
- TRBJ2-5 TRBD2 TRBV5-6 CASSRTSGQETQYF TGTGCCAGCAGCCGGACTAGCGGCCAAGAGACCCAGTACTTC
- TRBJ1-1 TRBD1 TRBV6-5 CASFDRDTEAFF TGTGCCAGCTTCGACAGGGACACTGAAGCTTTCTTT
- TRBJ2-1 TRBD1 TRBV7-2 CASSPDRGGAGNEQFF TGTGCCAGCAGCCCCGACCGAGGGGGCGCTGGGAATGAGCAGTTCTTC
once TRBJ1-1 - TRBV4-3 CASSQDSINTEAFF TGCGCCAGCAGCCAAGACAGTATAAACACTGAAGCTTTCTTT
- TRBJ1-4 TRBD1 TRBV7-2 CASSLAAGQGYEKLFF TGTGCCAGCAGCTTAGCGGCGGGACAGGGCTATGAAAAACTGTTTTTT
- TRBJ2-3 - TRBV5-4 CASSTIGVGTDTQYF TGTGCCAGCAGCACCATAGGAGTCGGGACAGATACGCAGTATTTT
- TRBJ2-2 TRBD1 TRBV11-2 CASSLGQGVGELFF TGTGCCAGCAGCTTAGGACAGGGGGTCGGGGAGCTGTTTTTT
- TRBJ2-2 TRBD1 TRBV6-1 CASRGQGNTGELFF TGTGCCAGCAGGGGACAGGGGAACACCGGGGAGCTGTTTTTT
- TRBJ2-3 - TRBV11-3 CASSFSPPPGTQYF TGTGCCAGCAGTTTCTCCCCACCTCCCGGTACGCAGTATTTT
- TRBJ2-1 TRBD1 TRBV6-5 CASSSPGQGINEQFF TGTGCCAGCAGTTCTCCGGGACAGGGTATTAATGAGCAGTTCTTC
few TRBJ1-5 TRBD1 TRBV10-2 CASSHRGGNQPQHF TGCGCCAGCAGCCACAGGGGCGGCAATCAGCCCCAGCATTTT
- TRBJ2-1 - TRBV3-1/TRBV3-2 CASSSTTRYNEQFF TGTGCCAGCAGCTCCACTACCCGATACAATGAGCAGTTCTTC
- TRBJ2-2 TRBD2 TRBV19 CASSIDSPGPGLVNTGELFF TGTGCCAGTAGTATTGACTCACCCGGTCCGGGACTAGTAAACACCGGGGAGCTGTTTTTT
- TRBJ2-7 - TRBV15 CATSREEQVSYEQYF TGTGCCACCAGCAGAGAAGAGCAGGTATCCTACGAGCAGTACTTC
- TRBJ2-7 TRBD1 TRBV14 CASSQAGGSYEQYF TGTGCCAGCAGCCAAGCAGGGGGCTCCTACGAGCAGTACTTC
- TRBJ2-1 - TRBV12-3/TRBV12-4 CASSRLLSNEQFF TGTGCCAGCAGTCGTCTTCTCAGCAATGAGCAGTTCTTC
few TRBJ1-5 - TRBV28 CASRKDFNQPQHF TGTGCCAGCCGAAAGGACTTCAATCAGCCCCAGCATTTT
- TRBJ1-2 - TRBV4-3 CASSHQTIPNYGYTF TGCGCCAGCAGCCACCAGACAATACCTAACTATGGCTACACCTTC
- TRBJ1-5 TRBD1 TRBV9 CASSNTQGANQPQHF TGTGCCAGCAGCAACACCCAGGGGGCTAATCAGCCCCAGCATTTT
- TRBJ2-2 - TRBV5-1 CASSAQGPRGIGELFF TGCGCCAGCAGCGCACAGGGTCCGAGGGGTATCGGGGAGCTGTTTTTT
- TRBJ2-2 TRBD2 TRBV6-5 CATTSGRKNTGELFF TGTGCCACCACTAGCGGGAGGAAAAACACCGGGGAGCTGTTTTTT
- TRBJ1-5 - TRBV27 CASSLVGVNQPQHF TGTGCCAGCAGTTTAGTAGGAGTCAATCAGCCCCAGCATTTT
- TRBJ1-1 - TRBV7-9 CASSLKSSSRAFF TGTGCCAGCAGCTTAAAGTCTTCGTCGAGAGCTTTCTTT
- TRBJ2-5 - TRBV5-1 CASSMGAQETQYF TGCGCCAGCAGCATGGGGGCTCAAGAGACCCAGTACTTC
few TRBJ2-7 TRBD2 TRBV2 CASSEGLPPYEQYF TGTGCCAGCAGTGAGGGACTACCCCCCTACGAGCAGTACTTC
- TRBJ2-2 - TRBV18 CASSPRFGELFF TGTGCCAGCTCACCCCGGTTCGGGGAGCTGTTTTTT
- TRBJ2-7 - TRBV5-1 CASSSSATYSYEQYF TGCGCCAGCAGCTCCAGCGCGACCTACTCCTACGAGCAGTACTTC
- TRBJ2-2 TRBD2 TRBV7-2 CASSRGGRSTGELFF TGTGCCAGCAGCCGGGGGGGGCGTAGCACCGGGGAGCTGTTTTTT
- TRBJ1-2 TRBD1 TRBV5-1 CASSTPEDRVGYTF TGCGCCAGCAGCACCCCTGAGGACAGGGTCGGCTACACCTTC
- TRBJ1-6 TRBD1 TRBV15 CATSRGDSNSPLHF TGTGCCACCAGCAGAGGGGACAGCAATTCACCCCTCCACTTT